These T cell receptor beta chains were read from a single sample in a study of blood T cell repertoires in COVID-19. The repertoire was sequenced with immunoSEQ multiplex PCR; TCRdb's copy has only in-frame clones and lacks some. The sample consists of approximately 300,000 clones, around nine tenths of them appearing once. Sequencing used PBMCs or T cells enriched from blood (not recorded which). These receptors came from a woman younger than 35 who had recovered from COVID-19. Each CDR3 is given with its conserved first and last residue. Each record gives: clone size, V gene, CDR3 length, J gene, D gene, CDR3 protein, CDR3 DNA. A D gene is named only where the DNA matches it firmly. Clone size appears in some rows only: once, few, many, or a class for an expanded clone.

-	TRBV7-2	15	TRBJ1-1	-	CASSPGGSGWTEAFF	TGTGCCAGCAGCCCAGGCGGCAGCGGTTGGACTGAAGCTTTCTTT
-	TRBV6-5	15	TRBJ2-2	-	CASSWTLANTGELFF	TGTGCCAGCAGTTGGACACTTGCGAACACCGGGGAGCTGTTTTTT
-	TRBV19	15	TRBJ2-5	TRBD2	CASRPGLGTGETQYF	TGTGCCAGCAGGCCGGGACTAGGGACCGGAGAGACCCAGTACTTC
-	TRBV13	15	TRBJ2-7	TRBD1	CASRLLGQGGYEQYF	TGTGCCAGCAGGTTATTGGGACAGGGGGGCTACGAGCAGTACTTC
-	TRBV7-3	19	TRBJ2-3	TRBD2	CASSLGLAGGPFGRNTQYF	TGTGCCAGCAGTTTGGGACTAGCGGGAGGGCCTTTCGGGAGAAATACGCAGTATTTT
-	TRBV29-1	14	TRBJ1-1	-	CSVGAGVVNTEAFF	TGCAGCGTTGGGGCAGGGGTGGTGAACACTGAAGCTTTCTTT
-	TRBV11-2	15	TRBJ1-2	TRBD1	CASSAARTGSYGYTF	TGTGCCAGCAGCGCCGCCCGGACAGGGAGCTATGGCTACACCTTC
once	TRBV3-1/TRBV3-2	14	TRBJ2-1	TRBD2	CASSQVTSGNEQFF	TGTGCCAGCAGCCAAGTGACTAGCGGCAATGAGCAGTTCTTC
-	TRBV18	14	TRBJ1-2	-	CASSPPGLSYGYTF	TGTGCCAGCTCACCCCCGGGACTCAGCTATGGCTACACCTTC
-	TRBV5-1	15	TRBJ2-2	TRBD1	CASSRGQGWDGELFF	TGCGCCAGCAGCCGGGGACAGGGTTGGGACGGGGAGCTGTTTTTT
-	TRBV7-9	13	TRBJ1-2	-	CASSPKDIYGYTF	TGTGCCAGCAGCCCCAAGGACATCTATGGCTACACCTTC
-	TRBV19	17	TRBJ2-7	TRBD2	CASSIGLAGVLSYEQYF	TGTGCCAGTAGTATAGGACTAGCGGGAGTTCTCTCCTACGAGCAGTACTTC
-	TRBV18	15	TRBJ2-7	-	CASSPKAAGYGEQYF	TGTGCCAGCTCACCCAAGGCGGCGGGATACGGCGAGCAGTACTTC
few	TRBV30	16	TRBJ1-2	-	CAWTNQGILANYGYTF	TGTGCCTGGACGAATCAGGGTATCTTGGCTAACTATGGCTACACCTTC
few	TRBV19	13	TRBJ1-6	-	CATVDSRGSPLHF	TGTGCCACCGTGGACAGTAGAGGTTCACCCCTCCACTTT
-	TRBV9	13	TRBJ2-5	-	CASSAGLRETQYF	TGTGCCAGCAGCGCGGGACTTCGGGAGACCCAGTACTTC
-	TRBV10-3	16	TRBJ2-3	TRBD2	CAISGGSSGGSDTQYF	TGTGCCATCAGTGGAGGTAGTAGCGGGGGGTCAGATACGCAGTATTTT
-	TRBV13	13	TRBJ2-7	-	CASSSLRSYEQYF	TGTGCCAGCAGCTCCCTACGTTCCTACGAGCAGTACTTC
-	TRBV10-3	13	TRBJ2-5	TRBD1	CAILGQEQETQYF	TGTGCCATTTTGGGACAGGAGCAAGAGACCCAGTACTTC